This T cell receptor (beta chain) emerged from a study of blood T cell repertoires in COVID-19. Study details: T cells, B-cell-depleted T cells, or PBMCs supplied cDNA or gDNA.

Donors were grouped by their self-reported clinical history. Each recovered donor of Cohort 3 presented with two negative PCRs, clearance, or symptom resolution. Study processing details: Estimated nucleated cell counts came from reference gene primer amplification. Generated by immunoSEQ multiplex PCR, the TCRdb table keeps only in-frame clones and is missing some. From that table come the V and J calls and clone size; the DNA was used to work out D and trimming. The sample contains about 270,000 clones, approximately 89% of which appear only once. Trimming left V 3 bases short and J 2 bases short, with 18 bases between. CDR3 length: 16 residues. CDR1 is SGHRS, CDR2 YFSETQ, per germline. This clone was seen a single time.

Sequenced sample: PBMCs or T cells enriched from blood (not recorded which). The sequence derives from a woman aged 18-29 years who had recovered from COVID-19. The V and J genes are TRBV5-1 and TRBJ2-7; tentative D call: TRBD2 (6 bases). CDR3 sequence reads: CASSSGFGGFPYEQYF. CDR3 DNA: TGCGCCAGCAGCTCCGGTTTCGGGGGATTCCCCTACGAGCAGTACTTC.